The T cell receptor beta chain under discussion was sequenced for a study of blood T cell repertoires in COVID-19. The CDR3 is 17 amino acids. Assay used: immunoSEQ multiplex PCR; TCRdb lists only in-frame clones, some missing. The sample has over 350,000 clones, about 89% seen once; the top ten hold about 4.5%. The sequenced sample was peripheral blood. The sequence came from a woman aged 25 to 39 with acute or convalescent COVID-19. This chain joins TRBV21-1 and TRBJ2-3; no check of the table's D call, TRBD2, against the DNA was made. TRBV21-1 is a recognized pseudogene. CDR3 nucleotide sequence: TGTGCCAGCAGCAAGCCCCATAGCGGGGGGGCCACAGATACGCAGTATTTT. Its translation: CASSKPHSGGATDTQYF.